This T cell receptor (beta chain) stems from a study of beta chain features in type 1 diabetes. Study outcomes and limitations: Across all four CD4+ subsets, people with type 1 diabetes showed modestly shorter TCRB CDR3s.

The CDR3 consists of 15 residues. The germline CDR1 and CDR2 sequences are MDHEN and SYDVKM. V gave up 9 bases and J gave up 2 bases; unmatched junction bases: 10. Sequenced material consisted of expressed TCRB transcripts (all of the isolated RNA was reverse transcribed). Data came from immunoSEQ multiplex PCR; TCRdb stores just in-frame clones and leaves some out. The table includes about 260,000 clones, around 24% detected once. A remark on this clone: Its matching antigen is unknown.

Sequencing was performed on naive CD4+ T cells from blood. The chain couples TRBV28 to TRBJ2-1, with 7 bases that match TRBD2. The sequence was obtained from a woman in her thirties with type 1 diabetes. CDR3 in DNA: TGTGCCAGTCTTGACGGGGGGTTCACCTACAATGAGCAGTTCTTC. It codes for CASLDGGFTYNEQFF.